This T cell receptor beta chain was recorded in a study of cytomegalovirus exposure and HLA in healthy donors. Researchers ran the PCR with 60 Vbeta and 13 Jbeta primers. Data came from immunoSEQ multiplex PCR; TCRdb stores just in-frame clones and leaves some out. The profile shows about 140,000 clones, less than 80% of them singletons. Study outcomes and limitations: Cytomegalovirus status was reportedly diagnosed by the classifier with high sensitivity and specificity. The number of N-insertions in an Asian-associated ancestry cluster was reportedly below the roughly 660-donor mean in a later analysis.

This clone has just a few counts. The antigen remains unidentified. CDR1 and CDR2 (germline): LNHDA, SQIVND (reference sequence). The CDR3 totals 14 residues. The ends were cut back, 4 bases at V and 4 bases at J, with 13 bases in the middle. Sequencing was carried out using PBMCs. The V call is TRBV19, the J call TRBJ1-1; tentative D call: TRBD1 (5 bases). The receptor's source is a woman aged 45-60 years in good health and CMV-seropositive. Here the CDR3 DNA reads TGTGCCAGTAGTAGTCAGGGCTGGGGCACTGAAGCTTTCTTT. Its translation is CASSSQGWGTEAFF.